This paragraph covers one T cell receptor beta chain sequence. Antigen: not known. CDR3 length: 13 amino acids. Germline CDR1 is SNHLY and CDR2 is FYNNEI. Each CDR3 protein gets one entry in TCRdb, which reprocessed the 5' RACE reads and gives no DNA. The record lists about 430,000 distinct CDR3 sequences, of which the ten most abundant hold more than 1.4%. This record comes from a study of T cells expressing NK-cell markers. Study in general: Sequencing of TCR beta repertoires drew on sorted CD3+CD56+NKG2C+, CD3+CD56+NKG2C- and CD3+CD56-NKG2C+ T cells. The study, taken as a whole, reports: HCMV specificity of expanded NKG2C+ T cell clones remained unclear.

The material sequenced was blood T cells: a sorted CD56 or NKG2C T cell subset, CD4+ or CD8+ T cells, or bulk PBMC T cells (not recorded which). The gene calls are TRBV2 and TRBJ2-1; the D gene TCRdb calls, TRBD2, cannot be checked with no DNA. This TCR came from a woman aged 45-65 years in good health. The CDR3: CASRRAVNNEQFF.